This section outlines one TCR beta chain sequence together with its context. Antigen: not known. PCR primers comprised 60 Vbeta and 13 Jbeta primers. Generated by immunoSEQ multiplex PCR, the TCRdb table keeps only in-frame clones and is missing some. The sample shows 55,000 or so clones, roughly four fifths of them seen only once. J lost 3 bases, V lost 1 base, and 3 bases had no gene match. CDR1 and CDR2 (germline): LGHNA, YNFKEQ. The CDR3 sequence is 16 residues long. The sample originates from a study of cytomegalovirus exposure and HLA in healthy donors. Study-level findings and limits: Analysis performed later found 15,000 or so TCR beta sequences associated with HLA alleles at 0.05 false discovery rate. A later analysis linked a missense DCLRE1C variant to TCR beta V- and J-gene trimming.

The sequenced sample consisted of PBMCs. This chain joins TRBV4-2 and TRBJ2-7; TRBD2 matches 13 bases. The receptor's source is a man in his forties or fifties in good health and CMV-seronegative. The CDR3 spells CASSQGGTSGNYEQYF. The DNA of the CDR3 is TGTGCCAGCAGCCAAGGAGGGACTAGCGGGAACTACGAGCAGTACTTC.